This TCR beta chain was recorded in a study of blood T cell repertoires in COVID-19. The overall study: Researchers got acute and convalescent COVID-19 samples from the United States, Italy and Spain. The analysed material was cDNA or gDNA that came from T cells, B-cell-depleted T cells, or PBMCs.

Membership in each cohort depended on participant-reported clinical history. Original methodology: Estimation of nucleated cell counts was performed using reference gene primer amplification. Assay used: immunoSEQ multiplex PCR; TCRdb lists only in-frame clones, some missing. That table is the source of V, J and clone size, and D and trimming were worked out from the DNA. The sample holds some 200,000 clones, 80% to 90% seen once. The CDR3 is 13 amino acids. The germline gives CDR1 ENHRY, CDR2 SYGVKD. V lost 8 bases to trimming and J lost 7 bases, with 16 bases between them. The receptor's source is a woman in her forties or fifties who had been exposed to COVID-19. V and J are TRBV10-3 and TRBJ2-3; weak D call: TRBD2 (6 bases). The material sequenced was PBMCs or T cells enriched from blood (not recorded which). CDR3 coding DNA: TGTGCCATCGGCGGGGATGGGGGAAATACGCAGTATTTT. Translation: CAIGGDGGNTQYF.